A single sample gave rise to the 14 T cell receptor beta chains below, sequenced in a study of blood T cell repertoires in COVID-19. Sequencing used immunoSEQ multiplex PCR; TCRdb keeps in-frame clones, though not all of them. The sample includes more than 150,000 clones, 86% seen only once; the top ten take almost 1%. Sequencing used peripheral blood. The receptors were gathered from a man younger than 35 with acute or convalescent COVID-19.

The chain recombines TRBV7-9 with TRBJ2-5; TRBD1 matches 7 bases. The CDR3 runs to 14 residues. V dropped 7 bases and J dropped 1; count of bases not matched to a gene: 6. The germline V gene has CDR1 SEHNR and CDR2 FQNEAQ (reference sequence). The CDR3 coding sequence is TGTGCCAGCAATATACAGGGGATCCAAGAGACCCAGTACTTC. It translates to CASNIQGIQETQYF.

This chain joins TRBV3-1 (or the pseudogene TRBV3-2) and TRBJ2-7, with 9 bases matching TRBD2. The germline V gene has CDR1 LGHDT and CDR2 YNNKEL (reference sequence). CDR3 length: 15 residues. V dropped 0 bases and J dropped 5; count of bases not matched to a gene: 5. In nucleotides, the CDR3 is TGTGCCAGCAGCCAAGAGATGGGACTAGCTGACGAGCAGTACTTC. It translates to CASSQEMGLADEQYF.

DNA of the CDR3: TGCGCCAGCAGCCAAGATCGGAGGACAGCGAAGACCCAGTACTTC. Its protein product is CASSQDRRTAKTQYF. The chain links TRBV4-1 to TRBJ2-5, with D tentatively TRBD1 (6 bases). The ends were cut back, 0 bases at V and 6 bases at J, with 14 bases in the middle. The V gene's germline CDR1 is MGHRA and CDR2 YSYEKL. CDR3 length equals 15 residues.

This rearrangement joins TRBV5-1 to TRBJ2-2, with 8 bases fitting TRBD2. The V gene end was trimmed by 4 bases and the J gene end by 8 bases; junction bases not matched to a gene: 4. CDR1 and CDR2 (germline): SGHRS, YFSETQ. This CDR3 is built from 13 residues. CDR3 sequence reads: CASSVSGVGELFF. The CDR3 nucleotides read TGCGCCAGCAGCGTTAGCGGGGTAGGGGAGCTGTTTTTT. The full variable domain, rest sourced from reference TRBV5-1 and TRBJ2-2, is KAGVTQTPRYLIKTRGQQVTLSCSPISGHRSVSWYQQTPGQGLQFLFEYFSETQRNKGNFPGRFSGRQFSNSRSEMNVSTLELGDSALYLCASSVSGVGELFFGEGSRLTVL.

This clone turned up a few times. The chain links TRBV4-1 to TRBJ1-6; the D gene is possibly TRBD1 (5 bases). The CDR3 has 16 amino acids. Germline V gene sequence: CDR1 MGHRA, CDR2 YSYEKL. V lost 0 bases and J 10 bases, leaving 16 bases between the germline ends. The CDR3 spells CASSQDGGRVGSPLHF. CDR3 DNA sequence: TGCGCCAGCAGCCAAGATGGTGGCAGGGTGGGCTCACCCCTCCACTTT.

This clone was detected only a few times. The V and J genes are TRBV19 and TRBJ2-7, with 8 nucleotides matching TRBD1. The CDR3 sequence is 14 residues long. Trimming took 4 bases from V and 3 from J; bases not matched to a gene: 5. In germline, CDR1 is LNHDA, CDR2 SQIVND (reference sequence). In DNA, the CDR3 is TGTGCCAGTAGTAGGACGACAGGGGACTACGAGCAGTACGTC. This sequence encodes CASSRTTGDYEQYV.

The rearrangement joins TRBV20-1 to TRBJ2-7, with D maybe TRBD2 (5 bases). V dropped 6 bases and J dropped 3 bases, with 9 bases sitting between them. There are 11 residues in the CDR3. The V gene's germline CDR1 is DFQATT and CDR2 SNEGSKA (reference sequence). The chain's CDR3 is CSATRDYEQYF. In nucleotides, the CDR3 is TGCAGTGCAACCCGGGACTACGAGCAGTACTTC.

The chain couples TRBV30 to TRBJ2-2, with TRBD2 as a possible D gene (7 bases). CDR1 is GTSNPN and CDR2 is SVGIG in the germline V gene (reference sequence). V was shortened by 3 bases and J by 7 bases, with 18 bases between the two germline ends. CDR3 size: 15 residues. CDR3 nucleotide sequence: TGTGCCTGGAGAATTGGGGGGGGCCTAAGCGGGGAGCTGTTTTTT. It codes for CAWRIGGGLSGELFF.

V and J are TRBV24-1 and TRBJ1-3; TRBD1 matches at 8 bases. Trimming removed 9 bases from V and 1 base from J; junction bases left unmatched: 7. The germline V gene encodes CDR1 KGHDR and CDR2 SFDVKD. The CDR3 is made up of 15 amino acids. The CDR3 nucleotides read TGTGCCACCCATCAGGGGGCTGTATCTGGAAACACCATATATTTT. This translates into CATHQGAVSGNTIYF.

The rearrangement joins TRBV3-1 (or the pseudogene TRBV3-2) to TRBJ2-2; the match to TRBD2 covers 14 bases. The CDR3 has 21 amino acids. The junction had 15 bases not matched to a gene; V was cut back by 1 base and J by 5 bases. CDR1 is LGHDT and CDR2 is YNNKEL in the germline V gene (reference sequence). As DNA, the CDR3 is TGTGCCAGCAGCCAAGTGTCCCCCTGGACTAGCGGGGGGCCGGGGACCGGGGAGCTGTTTTTT. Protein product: CASSQVSPWTSGGPGTGELFF.

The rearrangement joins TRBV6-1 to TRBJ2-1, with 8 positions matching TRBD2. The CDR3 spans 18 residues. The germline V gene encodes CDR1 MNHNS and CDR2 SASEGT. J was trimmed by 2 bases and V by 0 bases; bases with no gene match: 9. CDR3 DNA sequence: TGTGCCAGCAGTGAAGCGCTTCGGGGCGGGGGGCCCTACAATGAGCAGTTCTTC. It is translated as CASSEALRGGGPYNEQFF.

Here the CDR3 reads CAWTRGGNTEAFF. CDR3 in DNA: TGTGCCTGGACCCGGGGGGGGAACACTGAAGCTTTCTTT. V and J are TRBV30 and TRBJ1-1, with D perhaps matching TRBD1 (5 bases). Germline lookup yields CDR1 GTSNPN and CDR2 SVGIG (reference sequence). This CDR3 is 13 amino acids long. Trimming cost V 4 bases and J 1 base, with 10 bases left between them. The whole variable domain, remainder taken from reference TRBV30 and TRBJ1-1, is SQTIHQWPATLVQPVGSPLSLECTVEGTSNPNLYWYRQAAGRGLQLLFYSVGIGQISSEVPQNLSASRPQDRQFILSSKKLLLSDSGFYLCAWTRGGNTEAFFGQGTRLTVV.

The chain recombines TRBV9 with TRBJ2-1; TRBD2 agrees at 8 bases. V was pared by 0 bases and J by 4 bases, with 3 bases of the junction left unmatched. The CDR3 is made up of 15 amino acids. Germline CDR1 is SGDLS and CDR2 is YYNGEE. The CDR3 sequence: CASSVGSGGYNEQFF. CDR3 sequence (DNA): TGTGCCAGCAGCGTAGGGAGCGGGGGTTACAATGAGCAGTTCTTC.

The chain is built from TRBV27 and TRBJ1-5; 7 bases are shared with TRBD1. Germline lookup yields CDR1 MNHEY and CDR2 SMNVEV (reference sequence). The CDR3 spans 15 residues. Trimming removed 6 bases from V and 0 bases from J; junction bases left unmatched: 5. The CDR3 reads CASSRDSFSNQPQHF. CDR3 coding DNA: TGTGCCAGCAGCCGGGACAGCTTTAGCAATCAGCCCCAGCATTTT.